This T cell receptor (beta chain) was sequenced for a study of control samples from healthy donors and cancer patients. CDR3 size: 14 residues. CDR1 and CDR2 (germline): MNHEY, SMNVEV (reference sequence). The ends were cut back, 6 bases at V and 5 bases at J, with 16 bases in the middle. The table came from immunoSEQ multiplex PCR; TCRdb's copy has only in-frame clones and leaves some out. The sample includes more than 140,000 clones, roughly 92% seen only once; the top ten take roughly 14%. The chain combines TRBV27 with TRBJ1-1; tentatively, D is TRBD1 (6 bases). The clonotype originates from a man between 35 and 55 years old in good health. The sequenced sample was blood. The CDR3 coding sequence is TGTGCCAGCAGAGAGGAACAGGGTTGGACTGAAGCTTTCTTT. Translated: CASREEQGWTEAFF.